The source of this T cell receptor beta chain is a study of T cell repertoires in cytomegalovirus infection. Study background: Public TCR beta signatures were indicative of both CMV infection and a matching HLA type.

One entry per CDR3 protein, called by TCRdb with MiXCR from the reads. This sample carries approximately 400,000 distinct CDR3 sequences, 31% of them seen once, and the ten largest clones take roughly 15%. In regard to this clonotype: Its target is unknown.

Study results and limitations: Cumulated frequencies of public TCR beta families served to identify carriers of CMV plus the relevant HLA.

The receptor was isolated from a human donor in good health (CMV status not recorded). Some clones in this sample may be carry-over from other donors' samples. The source material was PBMCs.

CDR3 DNA: TGTGCCAGCAGTTACATGGGAGACTACGAGCAGTACTTC. Translated: CASSYMGDYEQYF. The V call is TRBV6-2 or TRBV6-3, the J call TRBJ2-7, with a weak D call TRBD2 (5 bases). Germline V gene data show CDR1 as MNHEY and CDR2 as SVGEGT. The CDR3 is made up of 13 amino acids. V was cut by 2 bases and J by 3 bases, with 8 bases left in between.